Below, 20 T cell receptor beta chains from the same sample are listed, as sequenced in a study of neurological immune-mediated disorders. TCRdb ran MiXCR on the 5' RACE reads and lists one entry per CDR3 protein. The table has over 60,000 distinct CDR3 sequences, around 5% seen once. The specimen was PBMCs. The origin of the receptors is a woman aged 25 to 39 with multiple sclerosis.

In this sample, this clonotype turned up many times. The chain is built from TRBV20-1 and TRBJ1-1, with 9 nucleotides matching TRBD1. Germline CDR1 DFQATT, CDR2 SNEGSKA (reference sequence). CDR3 length: 13 amino acids. V was clipped by 6 bases and J by 3 bases; unmatched bases: 5. This chain's CDR3 is CSAVQGADTEAFF. The CDR3 DNA follows: TGCAGTGCGGTACAGGGGGCGGACACTGAAGCTTTCTTT.

This clonotype has ten or more counts. This chain connects TRBV10-3 to TRBJ2-3, with a possible D match to TRBD1 (6 bases). Trimming took off 5 bases at V and 0 bases at J, with 24 bases between the two ends. There are 19 residues in the CDR3. Germline CDR1 reads ENHRY; CDR2 reads SYGVKD. This CDR3 is CAISFPPVQGLASTDTQYF. Written as DNA, the CDR3 is TGTGCCATCAGTTTCCCCCCGGTACAGGGCCTGGCTAGCACAGATACGCAGTATTTT.

The chain joins TRBV20-1 to TRBJ2-3, with D tentatively TRBD2 (6 bases). The germline gives CDR1 DFQATT, CDR2 SNEGSKA (reference sequence). Trimming cost V 7 bases and J 2 bases, with 16 bases left between them. This CDR3 comprises 14 residues. The CDR3, as DNA: TGCAGTGTCAGCCCCCGGGGGAACACAGATACGCAGTATTTT. Protein product: CSVSPRGNTDTQYF.

This clonotype came up many times. This chain connects TRBV20-1 to TRBJ2-7, with 7 bases matching TRBD1. The CDR3 has 20 residues. V lost 3 bases, J lost 2 bases, and 25 bases stayed unmatched. CDR1 is DFQATT, CDR2 SNEGSKA, per germline (reference sequence). This chain's CDR3 is CSASSRPTGKVLRRPYEQYF. CDR3 in DNA: TGCAGTGCTAGTTCCAGACCGACAGGGAAGGTTCTGAGGCGCCCCTACGAGCAGTACTTC.

This chain's CDR3 is CASSWAKGTNYGYTF. CDR3 bases: TGTGCCAGCAGCTGGGCCAAGGGGACTAACTATGGCTACACCTTC. The rearrangement joins TRBV7-2 to TRBJ1-2, with D possibly being TRBD1 (5 bases). The CDR3 is made up of 15 amino acids. Germline-derived CDR1 and CDR2 are SGHTA and FQGNSA. V lost 4 bases and J 0 bases, leaving 12 bases between the germline ends.

This clonotype was observed at least ten times. The chain carries TRBV10-3 and TRBJ2-2, with 9 bases identical to TRBD2. The V and J ends lost 9 bases and 1 base, in that order; junction bases with no gene match: 9. The length of the CDR3 is 16 residues. CDR1 and CDR2 from the germline V gene are ENHRY and SYGVKD. The CDR3 coding sequence is TGTGCCATTCCCTCTGGGACTAGCAAGAACACCGGGGAGCTGTTTTTT. Protein sequence: CAIPSGTSKNTGELFF.

This clonotype showed up many times. The chain employs TRBV20-1 and TRBJ1-5, with a weak D call TRBD1 (5 bases). The CDR3 extends over 12 amino acids. Looked up from germline, CDR1 is DFQATT and CDR2 is SNEGSKA (reference sequence). The V gene lost 6 bases and the J gene lost 1 base, with 7 bases spanning the gap. The CDR3 sequence: CSAGGSNQPQHF. The CDR3 region has the DNA TGCAGTGCCGGGGGAAGCAATCAGCCCCAGCATTTT.

This clonotype was picked up many times. In DNA form, the CDR3 reads TGCAGTGCCTCCAATGCGGGACTGGCCTTCCGCGAGCAGTACTTC. It encodes CSASNAGLAFREQYF. The chain employs TRBV20-1 and TRBJ2-7, with a weak D call TRBD2 (6 bases). The CDR3 is 15 residues long. The ends were cut back, 6 bases at V and 6 bases at J, with 24 bases in the middle. Germline V gives CDR1 DFQATT, CDR2 SNEGSKA (reference sequence).

This clonotype was counted many times. This chain links TRBV6-5 with TRBJ2-3, with D unresolved. The CDR3 has 15 amino acids. Deletions cut 0 bases from V and 5 bases from J, with 12 bases between. Germline loops: CDR1 MNHEY, CDR2 SVGAGI. The CDR3 is CASSYSYGFIDTQYF. The DNA for the CDR3 is TGTGCCAGCAGTTACTCGTATGGGTTTATAGATACGCAGTATTTT.

This clonotype occurred many times. The V and J genes are TRBV5-1 and TRBJ1-2; the D gene is possibly TRBD1 (5 bases). Between the trimmed V and J ends, which lost 3 bases and 4 bases, there was a span of 19 bases. CDR3 length: 16 residues. Germline V gene sequence: CDR1 SGHRS, CDR2 YFSETQ. Here the CDR3 DNA reads TGCGCCAGCAGCTCCGGGACCGATTCTGGGAGCTATGGCTACACCTTC. Protein: CASSSGTDSGSYGYTF.

This clonotype came up many times. The chain joins TRBV5-1 to TRBJ2-3, with D perhaps TRBD1 (5 bases). CDR1 and CDR2 from the germline V gene are SGHRS and YFSETQ. There are 12 residues in the CDR3. The V gene lost 5 bases and the J gene lost 1 base, with 5 bases spanning the gap. The DNA of the CDR3 is TGCGCCAGCAGACAGGGCACAGATACGCAGTATTTT. Its translation: CASRQGTDTQYF.

At least ten counts were recorded for this clonotype. CDR3 residues: CASRPMTSGASNTGELFF. The CDR3 DNA reads TGCGCCAGCAGACCGATGACTAGCGGGGCTTCGAACACCGGGGAGCTGTTTTTT. V usage is TRBV5-1 and J usage is TRBJ2-2; 11 nucleotides agree with TRBD2. The CDR3 covers 18 residues. Germline CDR1 reads SGHRS; CDR2 reads YFSETQ. V was pared by 5 bases and J by 0 bases, with 9 bases of the junction left unmatched. The full variable domain, rest sourced from reference TRBV5-1 and TRBJ2-2, is KAGVTQTPRYLIKTRGQQVTLSCSPISGHRSVSWYQQTPGQGLQFLFEYFSETQRNKGNFPGRFSGRQFSNSRSEMNVSTLELGDSALYLCASRPMTSGASNTGELFFGEGSRLTVL.

This clonotype was counted ten times or more. The chain is built from TRBV20-1 and TRBJ1-4; TRBD1 agrees at 9 bases. The germline gives CDR1 DFQATT, CDR2 SNEGSKA (reference sequence). Germline trimming cut 1 base from V and 0 bases from J; bases unmatched to any gene: 3. The CDR3 runs to 16 residues. The CDR3 coding sequence is TGCAGTGCTAGAGCGGGACAGGGTGCAACTAATGAAAAACTGTTTTTT. It translates to CSARAGQGATNEKLFF.

This clonotype was recorded at least ten times. The chain combines TRBV20-1 with TRBJ1-5; D is unresolved. The V gene lost 1 base and the J gene lost 4 bases, with 8 bases spanning the gap. Germline V lookup: CDR1 DFQATT, CDR2 SNEGSKA (reference sequence). This CDR3 has 13 amino acids. CDR3 loop: CSARVIGNQPQHF. Written as DNA, the CDR3 is TGCAGTGCTAGAGTGATAGGAAATCAGCCCCAGCATTTT.

This clonotype was counted many times. The V and J genes are TRBV6-5 and TRBJ2-7; no clear D. There are 13 residues in the CDR3. Germline-derived CDR1 and CDR2 are MNHEY and SVGAGI. With 2 bases removed from V and 3 bases from J, the gap between germline ends came to 8 bases. CDR3 coding DNA: TGTGCCAGCAGTTACAGGCAGAACTACGAGCAGTACTTC. Translating gives CASSYRQNYEQYF.

The V gene is TRBV29-1, the J gene TRBJ1-2; 9 bases are a match to TRBD1. V dropped 6 bases and J dropped 7; count of bases not matched to a gene: 12. This CDR3 is 14 amino acids long. CDR1 and CDR2 (germline): SQVTM, ANQGSEA. In nucleotides, the CDR3 is TGCAGCGTCGCCCAGCCGGACAGGGGAGGTGGCTACACCTTC. Its protein product is CSVAQPDRGGGYTF.

This clonotype has at least ten counts. The V call is TRBV10-3, the J call TRBJ2-1; no reliable D call. This CDR3 region has 11 residues. V dropped 10 bases and J dropped 3 bases, with 7 bases sitting between them. CDR1 and CDR2 (germline): ENHRY, SYGVKD. CDR3 DNA: TGTGCCACCCTCAGCTACAATGAGCAGTTCTTC. Translation: CATLSYNEQFF.

This clonotype has at least ten counts. The J gene is TRBJ1-5, the V gene TRBV3-1; the match to TRBD1 covers 9 bases. Germline V lookup: CDR1 LGHDT, CDR2 YNNKEL (reference sequence). The CDR3 totals 15 residues. Trimming cost V 3 bases and J 6 bases; bases outside gene matches: 6. The DNA for the CDR3 is TGTGCCAGCAGCCAGGGACAGGGAGGTGCTCAGCCCCAGCATTTT. Its translation: CASSQGQGGAQPQHF.

Comment on this clonotype: A much larger clone lies a single base off, so this may be a read error. The rearrangement links TRBV14 to TRBJ1-1; perhaps TRBD1 as D (6 bases). This CDR3 is built from 15 residues. Looked up from germline, CDR1 is SGHDN and CDR2 is FVKESK. V lost 4 bases and J 2 bases, leaving 14 bases between the germline ends. This CDR3 reads CASSPDRMRNTEAFF. CDR3 bases: TGTGCCAGCAGCCCCGACAGGATGCGAAACACTGAAGCTTTCTTT.

This clonotype was recorded a few times. The gene calls are TRBV20-1 and TRBJ2-3; D is possibly TRBD1 or TRBD2 (5 bases each). Germline assignment: CDR1 DFQATT and CDR2 SNEGSKA (reference sequence). V lost 4 bases and J 1 base, leaving 15 bases between the germline ends. This CDR3 contains 15 residues. CDR3 residues: CSATPAGARTDTQYF. The CDR3 DNA reads as TGCAGTGCTACTCCCGCCGGGGCCCGCACAGATACGCAGTATTTT.